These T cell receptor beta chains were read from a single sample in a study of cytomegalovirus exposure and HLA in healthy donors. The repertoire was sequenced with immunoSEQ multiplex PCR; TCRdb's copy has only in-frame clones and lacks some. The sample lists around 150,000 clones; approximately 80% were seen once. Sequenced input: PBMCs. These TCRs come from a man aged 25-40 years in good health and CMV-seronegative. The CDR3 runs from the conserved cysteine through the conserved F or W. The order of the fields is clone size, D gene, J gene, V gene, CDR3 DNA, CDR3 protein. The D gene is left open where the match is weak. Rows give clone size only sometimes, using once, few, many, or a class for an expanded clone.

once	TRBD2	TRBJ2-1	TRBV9	TGTGCCAGCAGCGTAGCTTGGGGATATAGCGGGAGGGCCCTAGATGAGCAGTTCTTC	CASSVAWGYSGRALDEQFF
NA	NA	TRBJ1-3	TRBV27	TGTGCCAGCAGTTCTATCAGGGCAGGAGGAAACACCATATATTTT	CASSSIRAGGNTIYF
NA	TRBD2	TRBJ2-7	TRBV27	TGTGCCAGCAGTTTACAACTAGCGTCCTACGAGCAGTACTTC	CASSLQLASYEQYF
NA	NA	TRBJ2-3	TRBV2	TGTGCCAGCAGTGAGGGTAGGGGCACAGCCCCCGATACGCAGTATTTT	CASSEGRGTAPDTQYF
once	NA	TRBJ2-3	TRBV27	TGTGCCAGCAGTCGGAGGGCCCGTGTCGCAGATACGCAGTATTTT	CASSRRARVADTQYF
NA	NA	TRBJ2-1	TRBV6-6	TGTGTTACTTACCCAGGGCAGGGTGCCTACAATGAGCAGTTCTTC	CVTYPGQGAYNEQFF
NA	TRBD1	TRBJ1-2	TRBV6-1	TGTGCCAGCAGTGTGCCTTTGACAGGGCTTAACTATGGCTACACCTTC	CASSVPLTGLNYGYTF
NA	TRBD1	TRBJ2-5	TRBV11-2	TGTGCCAGCAGCTTAGCCAGGGGGTTGGAGACCCAGTACTTC	CASSLARGLETQYF
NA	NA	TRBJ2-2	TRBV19	TGTGCCAGTAGTATAGCACAGATGGGCGGGGAGCTGTTTTTT	CASSIAQMGGELFF
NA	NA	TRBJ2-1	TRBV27	TGTGCCAGCAGTTTATCCCCTAGTTTTGATGAGCAGTTCTTC	CASSLSPSFDEQFF
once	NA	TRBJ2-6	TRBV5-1	TGCGCCAGCAGCAGTCAGATCTCTGGGGCCAACGTCCTGACTTTC	CASSSQISGANVLTF
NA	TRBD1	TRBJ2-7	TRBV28	TGTGCCAGCAGGCACCAGGGGGACCCCTACGAGCAGTACTTC	CASRHQGDPYEQYF
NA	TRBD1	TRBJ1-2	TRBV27	TGTGCCAGCAGTTTCCAACAGGGGGCCGGCTACACCTTC	CASSFQQGAGYTF
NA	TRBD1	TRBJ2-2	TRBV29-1	TGCAGTGCAAGACAGGGGGCTGAGACCGGGGAGCTGTTTTTT	CSARQGAETGELFF
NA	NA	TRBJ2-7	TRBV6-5	TGTGCCAGCAGTTACTCGGTTCAGGGGTACGAGCAGTACTTC	CASSYSVQGYEQYF
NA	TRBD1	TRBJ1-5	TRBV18	TGTGCCAGCTCAGATAGACCCGGGACAGGGATCATAAGCAATCAGCCCCAGCATTTT	CASSDRPGTGIISNQPQHF
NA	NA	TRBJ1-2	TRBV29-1	TGCAGCGTAGTCAAGACCCGGAGCTATGGCTACACCTTC	CSVVKTRSYGYTF
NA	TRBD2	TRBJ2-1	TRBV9	TGTGCCAGCAGCGCCCCTAGCGGGAGTGGCAATGAGCAGTTCTTC	CASSAPSGSGNEQFF
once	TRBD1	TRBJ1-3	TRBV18	TGTGCCAGCTCACCGCGGACAGGGAGCGGTGGAAACACCATATATTTT	CASSPRTGSGGNTIYF
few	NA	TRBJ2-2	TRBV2	TGTGCCAGCAGTGCCCCGACAGCGCTAAACACCGGGGAGCTGTTTTTT	CASSAPTALNTGELFF
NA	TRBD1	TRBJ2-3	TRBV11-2	TGTGCCAGCAGCATACAGGGGGTACGAACAGATACGCAGTATTTT	CASSIQGVRTDTQYF
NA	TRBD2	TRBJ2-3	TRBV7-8	TGTGCCAGCAGCCCCACGGGGGGGCGCACAGATACGCAGTATTTT	CASSPTGGRTDTQYF
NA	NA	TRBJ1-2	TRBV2	TGTGCCAGCAGTGATACCGGGGTTTCTAACTATGGCTACACCTTC	CASSDTGVSNYGYTF
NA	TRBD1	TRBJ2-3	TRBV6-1	TGTGCCAGCAGTGAAACGGCAGGGGGACCCACAGATACGCAGTATTTT	CASSETAGGPTDTQYF
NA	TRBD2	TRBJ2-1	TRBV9	TGTGCCAGCAGCCTTCGATTTAGCGGGAACTACAATGAGCAGTTCTTC	CASSLRFSGNYNEQFF
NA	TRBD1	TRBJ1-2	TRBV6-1	TGTGCCAGCAGTAACGGACAGGGCCCCTATGGCTACACCTTC	CASSNGQGPYGYTF
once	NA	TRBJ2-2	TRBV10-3	TGTGCCATCAGTGAGTCTAGCTGGGCGGGAACCGGGGAGCTGTTTTTT	CAISESSWAGTGELFF
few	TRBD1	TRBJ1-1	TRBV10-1	TGCGCCAGCAGTGAGTCGACAGGGGGAACTGAAGCTTTCTTT	CASSESTGGTEAFF
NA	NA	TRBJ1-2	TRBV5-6	TGTGCCAGCAGCTTGGCAGGGATACGCCACTATGGCTACACCTTC	CASSLAGIRHYGYTF
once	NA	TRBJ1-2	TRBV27	TGTGCCAGCAGTTTCACCCAGGGCCCTAACTATGGCTACACCTTC	CASSFTQGPNYGYTF
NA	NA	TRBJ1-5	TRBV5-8	TGTGCCAGCAGCTTCAGAGTAGGGGATCATAGCAATCAGCCCCAGCATTTT	CASSFRVGDHSNQPQHF
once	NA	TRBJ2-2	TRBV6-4	TGTGCCAGCAGTGACTTGGCAGATGTTACCGGGGAGCTGTTTTTT	CASSDLADVTGELFF
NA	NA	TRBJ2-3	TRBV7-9	TGTGCCAGCAGCCCGACAGGAGTCACAGATACGCAGTATTTT	CASSPTGVTDTQYF
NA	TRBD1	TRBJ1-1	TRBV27	TGTGCCAGCAGTCCGCGTACAGGGGGGCACACTGAAGCTTTCTTT	CASSPRTGGHTEAFF
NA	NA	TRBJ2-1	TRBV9	TGTGCCAGCAGCGTAGGACCGAGGAACTACAATGAGCAGTTCTTC	CASSVGPRNYNEQFF
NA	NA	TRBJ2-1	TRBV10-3	TGTGCCATCAGTGGAGAGGATGAGCAGTTCTTC	CAISGEDEQFF
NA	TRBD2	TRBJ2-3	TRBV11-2	TGTGCCAGCAGCTCGACTAGCGGGAGCACAGATACGCAGTATTTT	CASSSTSGSTDTQYF
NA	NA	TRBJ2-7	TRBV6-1	TGTGCCAGCCAGAGCGATTTTGGCGACGAGCAGTACTTC	CASQSDFGDEQYF